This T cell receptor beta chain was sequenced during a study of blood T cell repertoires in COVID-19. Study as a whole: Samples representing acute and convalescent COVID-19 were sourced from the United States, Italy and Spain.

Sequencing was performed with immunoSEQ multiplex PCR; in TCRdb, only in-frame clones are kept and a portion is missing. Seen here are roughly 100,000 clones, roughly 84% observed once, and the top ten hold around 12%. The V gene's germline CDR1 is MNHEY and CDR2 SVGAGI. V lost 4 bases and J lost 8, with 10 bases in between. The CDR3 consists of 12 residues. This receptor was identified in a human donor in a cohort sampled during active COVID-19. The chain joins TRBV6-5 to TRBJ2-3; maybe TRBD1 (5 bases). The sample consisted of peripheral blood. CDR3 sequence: CASSFQGVTQYF. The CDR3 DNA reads TGTGCCAGCAGTTTCCAAGGGGTTACGCAGTATTTT.